This T cell receptor beta chain was sequenced in a study of blood T cell repertoires in COVID-19. For the study at large: The origin of the acute and convalescent COVID-19 samples was the United States, Italy and Spain.

Germline assignment: CDR1 MGHRA and CDR2 YSYEKL. The CDR3 extends over 14 amino acids. V lost 1 base and J 6 bases, leaving 7 bases between the germline ends. Per the original methods: The authors estimated nucleated cell counts from reference gene primer amplification. Some clones are missing from TCRdb's copy, which holds only in-frame ones; the method was immunoSEQ multiplex PCR. V, J and clone size reflect that table, while D and trimming were determined from the DNA. The profile shows about 250,000 clones, 85% of them singletons. Material for sequencing was peripheral blood. V and J are TRBV4-1 and TRBJ1-6; D is undetermined. The TCR sequence derives from a man aged 50-59 years with active or convalescent COVID-19. DNA for the CDR3: TGCGCCAGCAGCCAAGTTGGGCCTAATTCACCCCTCCACTTT. Its translation is CASSQVGPNSPLHF.